This paragraph reports one TCR beta chain. Antigen unknown. The data stem from a study of T-cell reconstitution after alpha-beta-depleted transplantation in children. Study results and limitations: Several hundred expanded graft clones reportedly supplied alpha-beta T cells about two months after transplant. Several patients had high TCRbeta diversity at day 60; it came from surviving recipient T cells and thymic progenitors. Newly generated T cells supplied most T-cell counts and diversity one year post-transplant.

CDR3 size: 12 residues. Germline-derived CDR1 and CDR2 are DFQATT and SNEGSKA (reference sequence). The ends lost 7 bases at V and 9 bases at J; junction bases unmatched: 8. Unique molecular identifiers were built into the TCRbeta library. TCRdb called the PCR reads again in MiXCR, with one record for every CDR3 protein. The sample consists of some 600,000 distinct CDR3 sequences, 10% to 15% of them appearing once. The chain couples TRBV20-1 to TRBJ2-1, with 8 bases aligning to TRBD2. The sequencing here drew on PBMCs, mostly from graft donor cells, taken 360 days after TCRalphabeta/CD19-depleted stem cell transplant. The receptor's source is a male patient younger than 18 who had a stem cell transplant for acute myeloid leukemia, so the T cells may come from the graft donor. The CDR3 coding sequence is TGCAGTGAGTATGCGGGAGGAGGTGAGCAGTTCTTC. It encodes CSEYAGGGEQFF.